This T cell receptor (beta chain) is from a study of T cell responses to AZD1222 COVID-19 vaccine. Study outcomes and limitations: Just a handful of AZD1222 recipients were seropositive at baseline. The donors showed a predominance of white British ancestry and of females, with possible underestimation of clonal diversity. The study found vaccine-associated CD4 TCRs spanning spike, dominant at 160-218 and 743-854.

Sequencing was performed with immunoSEQ multiplex PCR; in TCRdb, only in-frame clones are kept and a portion is missing. The table shows 87,000 or so clones, with around 90% occurring only once. A word on this clone: Its antigen is currently unknown.

The V gene's germline CDR1 is SGHDN and CDR2 FVKESK. Trimming took off 4 bases at V and 6 bases at J, with 15 bases between the two ends. CDR3 length: 14 residues. V usage is TRBV14 and J usage is TRBJ2-5; unclear D gene. This sequence was found in an adult in good health. The sample in question was peripheral blood, obtained on day 0 of AZD1222 vaccination. The CDR3 protein is CASSPLQTEQTQYF. The CDR3 nucleotides read TGTGCCAGCAGCCCCCTCCAGACCGAGCAGACCCAGTACTTC. The variable domain in full, with the rest retrieved from reference TRBV14 and TRBJ2-5, is EAGVTQFPSHSVIEKGQTVTLRCDPISGHDNLYWYRRVMGKEIKFLLHFVKESKQDESGMPNNRFLAERTGGTYSTLKVQPAELEDSGVYFCASSPLQTEQTQYFGPGTRLLVL.